These T cell receptor beta chains were read from a single sample in a study of Ad26.COV2.S vaccination and SARS-CoV-2 variants. Profiled with immunoSEQ multiplex PCR; TCRdb holds only in-frame clones, not every one. The sample lists about 480,000 clones; around nine tenths were seen once. Sample: peripheral blood, taken in a trial of Ad26.COV2.S vaccine versus placebo. The receptors here all came from a person between 18 and 60 years old who received the Ad26.COV2.S COVID-19 vaccine or a placebo. CDR3s include the opening cysteine and the closing phenylalanine or tryptophan. A D gene is named only where the DNA matches it firmly. Some rows have no size entry. The others give once, few or many, or a class for an expanded clone.

DNA	CDR3	J	size	D	V
TGTGCCAGTAGTATAGGGGCTAGATTATCGGAGACCCAGTACTTC	CASSIGARLSETQYF	TRBJ2-5	once	.	TRBV19
TGTGCCAGCAGCTTCGGCGACAGGACTAATCAGCCCCAGCATTTT	CASSFGDRTNQPQHF	TRBJ1-5	few	.	TRBV6-2/TRBV6-3
TGTGCCAGCAGTGAATACACAGGGCCGACCACCTACGAGCAGTACTTC	CASSEYTGPTTYEQYF	TRBJ2-7	.	.	TRBV6-1
TGTGCCAGCAGCTCCTACGATAGAGAGCAGTTCTTC	CASSSYDREQFF	TRBJ2-1	.	.	TRBV11-3
TGCGCCAGCAGTAGGGACAGGGCAACTAATGAAAAACTGTTTTTT	CASSRDRATNEKLFF	TRBJ1-4	.	TRBD1	TRBV5-1
TGTGCCAGCAGTGAAGTAGGACAGGGCGCCGGGGAGCTGTTTTTT	CASSEVGQGAGELFF	TRBJ2-2	.	TRBD1	TRBV2
TGCAGCGTCGGTCAGGGGGTCACTGAAGCTTTCTTT	CSVGQGVTEAFF	TRBJ1-1	.	TRBD1	TRBV29-1
TGTGCCAGCAGCTGGACACCGAACACTGAAGCTTTCTTT	CASSWTPNTEAFF	TRBJ1-1	.	.	TRBV9
TGCGCCAGCAGCTTGTCTTATCCTCGCAATGAGCAGTTCTTC	CASSLSYPRNEQFF	TRBJ2-1	.	.	TRBV5-1
TGTGCCAGCAGCTTATCCCCGACTACCGCCACCGGGGAGCTGTTTTTT	CASSLSPTTATGELFF	TRBJ2-2	.	.	TRBV7-7
TGTGCCACCAGCCATACCCTAGCCTCAGAGACCCAGTACTTC	CATSHTLASETQYF	TRBJ2-5	.	.	TRBV24-1
TGTGCCAGCTTCGGTCAGGTCACAGATACGCAGTATTTT	CASFGQVTDTQYF	TRBJ2-3	.	.	TRBV28
TGTGCCAGCAGCTTGGGAGTGATAGGTGAAAAACTGTTTTTT	CASSLGVIGEKLFF	TRBJ1-4	.	.	TRBV5-4
TGTGCCAGCAGTGAAAACGGGGGTGGAATGGAGTTCTTC	CASSENGGGMEFF	TRBJ2-1	.	.	TRBV6-1
TGTGCCAGCTGTAGGACAGGGATCGGCGAGCAGTACTTC	CASCRTGIGEQYF	TRBJ2-7	.	TRBD1	TRBV3-1/TRBV3-2
TGTGCCTGTCTGAAGACGTCCCAAGAGACCCAGTACTTC	CACLKTSQETQYF	TRBJ2-5	.	.	TRBV2
TGTGCCAGCTCACCAACCTCTACAGGGGAACCCCAGCATTTT	CASSPTSTGEPQHF	TRBJ1-5	.	TRBD1	TRBV18
TGTGCCATCAGTGCTGGGACGGCGGGTACCGGGGAGCTGTTTTTT	CAISAGTAGTGELFF	TRBJ2-2	.	.	TRBV10-3
TGTGCCAGCAGTGAATGGCAGAACTATGGCTACACCTTC	CASSEWQNYGYTF	TRBJ1-2	few	.	TRBV6-4
TGCGCCAGCAGTGAAATGAGGAAAAAGAGCTCTGGGGCCAACGTCCTGACTTTC	CASSEMRKKSSGANVLTF	TRBJ2-6	.	.	TRBV10-2
TGTGCCAGCAGACCCCTGGACAATAACTATGGCTACACCTTC	CASRPLDNNYGYTF	TRBJ1-2	.	.	TRBV28
TGTGCCACCAGCAGAGGGTTGGGTGAAAAACTGTTTTTT	CATSRGLGEKLFF	TRBJ1-4	.	.	TRBV15
TGTGCCAGCAGTTCCCCAGGGGCCTACAATCAGCCCCAGCATTTT	CASSSPGAYNQPQHF	TRBJ1-5	few	.	TRBV28
TGTGCCAGCAGCAAAGGGGGCGAAAAACTGTTTTTT	CASSKGGEKLFF	TRBJ1-4	.	TRBD1	TRBV7-9
TGTGCCAGCAGCCCCTCGAGATCCCGGACAGCCCTTGAAGCTTTCTTT	CASSPSRSRTALEAFF	TRBJ1-1	.	.	TRBV25-1
TGTGCCAGCAGCTTAAATATGGGTGAGCAGTTCTTC	CASSLNMGEQFF	TRBJ2-1	.	.	TRBV7-3
TGTGCCAGCAGCCCTTACATAAACTATGGCTACACCTTC	CASSPYINYGYTF	TRBJ1-2	.	.	TRBV7-9
TGTGCCAGTAGTATAAGGGGTGTCGGGACTAGCACTGAGCAGTTCTTC	CASSIRGVGTSTEQFF	TRBJ2-1	.	TRBD2	TRBV19
TGTGCCAGCAGCTCTAGCCCCCAAGGGTTCAATCAGCCCCAGCATTTT	CASSSSPQGFNQPQHF	TRBJ1-5	.	.	TRBV7-2
TGTGCCAGCAGCTGGCACACTGAAGCTTTCTTT	CASSWHTEAFF	TRBJ1-1	once	.	TRBV11-2
TGTGCCAGCAGTTTGGACCATCCTGGAAACACCATATATTTT	CASSLDHPGNTIYF	TRBJ1-3	.	.	TRBV6-5
TGCAGTGCTAGGGTAGGGACTGAAGCTTTCTTT	CSARVGTEAFF	TRBJ1-1	.	.	TRBV20-1
TGTGCCAGCAGCTTGGACGGGAGGTATGGGGAGACCCAGTACTTC	CASSLDGRYGETQYF	TRBJ2-5	few	TRBD2	TRBV7-2
TGTGCCAGCAGGGCAGCCACCTACAATGAGCAGTTCTTC	CASRAATYNEQFF	TRBJ2-1	.	.	TRBV28
TGTGCCAGCCTTCTTTCCACCGGGGGAAGTTATGGCTACACCTTC	CASLLSTGGSYGYTF	TRBJ1-2	.	.	TRBV6-6
TGTGCCAGCAGCCAAGAAAATGGGTTTCCCGGGGAGCTGTTTTTT	CASSQENGFPGELFF	TRBJ2-2	.	.	TRBV14
TGTGCCAGCAGCTTTATCGGCGGGAGTGGTACAGATACGCAGTATTTT	CASSFIGGSGTDTQYF	TRBJ2-3	.	TRBD2	TRBV11-3
TGTGCCACCAGCAGAGAGAGGTTCCCAGGCGAGCAGTACTTC	CATSRERFPGEQYF	TRBJ2-7	once	.	TRBV15
TGTGCCAGCGTCAGGTTTCCCTATGGCTACACCTTC	CASVRFPYGYTF	TRBJ1-2	.	.	TRBV2
TGTGCCAGCAGCTTAGGGTGGGGCGGGGAGCAGTACTTC	CASSLGWGGEQYF	TRBJ2-7	.	.	TRBV11-2
TGCGCCAGCAGCTTGGAGTCGGGAGTTACAGATACGCAGTATTTT	CASSLESGVTDTQYF	TRBJ2-3	.	.	TRBV5-1
TGTGCCAGCAGCTCACAGGGAGGTAGGAACTATGGCTACACCTTC	CASSSQGGRNYGYTF	TRBJ1-2	.	.	TRBV7-9
TGTGCCAGCAGCCGAGGGGCGCAGCGCGAGACCCAGTACTTC	CASSRGAQRETQYF	TRBJ2-5	.	.	TRBV7-8